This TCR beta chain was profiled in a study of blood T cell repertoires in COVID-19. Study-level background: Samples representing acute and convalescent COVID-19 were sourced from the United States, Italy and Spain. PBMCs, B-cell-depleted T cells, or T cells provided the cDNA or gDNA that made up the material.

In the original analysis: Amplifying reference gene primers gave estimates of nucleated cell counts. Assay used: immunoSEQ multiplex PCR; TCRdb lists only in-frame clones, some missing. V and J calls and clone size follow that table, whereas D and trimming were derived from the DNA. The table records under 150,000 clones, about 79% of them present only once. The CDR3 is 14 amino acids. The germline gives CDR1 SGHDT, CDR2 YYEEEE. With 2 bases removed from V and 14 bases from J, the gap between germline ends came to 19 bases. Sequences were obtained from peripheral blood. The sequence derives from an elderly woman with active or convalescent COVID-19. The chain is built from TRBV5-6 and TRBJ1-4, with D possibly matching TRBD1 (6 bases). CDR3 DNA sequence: TGTGCCAGCAGCTTTGGAGTCGGTGGGGGCGGTCTGTTTTTT. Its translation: CASSFGVGGGGLFF.